These 27 T cell receptor beta chains were sequenced from one sample in a study of T-cell reconstitution after alpha-beta-depleted transplantation in children. The TCRbeta library was prepared with unique molecular identifiers. TCRdb called the PCR reads again in MiXCR, with one record for every CDR3 protein. The sample has 250,000 to 350,000 distinct CDR3 sequences, 9.5% to 10% seen once. This material consisted of PBMCs from the stem cell graft donor, taken from the stem cell graft. The source of these receptors is a human donor who donated a stem cell graft to a child with SCID.

This clonotype was counted between two and nine times. The rearrangement links TRBV4-2 to TRBJ2-3; TRBD2 matches at 11 bases. CDR1 LGHNA and CDR2 YNFKEQ come from the germline V gene. Unmatched junction bases numbered 6, after V lost 2 bases and J lost 2 bases. CDR3 length equals 17 residues. CDR3 amino acids: CASSQRLAGSITDTQYF. The CDR3 nucleotides are TGTGCCAGCAGCCAAAGACTAGCGGGGAGCATCACAGATACGCAGTATTTT.

This clonotype was found a few times. The V gene is TRBV5-4, the J gene TRBJ2-1; 12 positions agree with TRBD1. Looked up from germline, CDR1 is SGHNT and CDR2 is YYREEE (reference sequence). Losses at the gene ends were 4 bases for V and 4 bases for J; bases not matched to a gene: 9. The CDR3 has 17 amino acids. Here the CDR3 DNA reads TGTGCCAGCAGCCCCCCCGGGACAGGGGGCAGGTACAATGAGCAGTTCTTC. Amino acids: CASSPPGTGGRYNEQFF.

A few counts support this clonotype. This chain links TRBV6-5 with TRBJ2-4; TRBD1 matches at 7 bases. V was pared by 4 bases and J by 1 base, with 4 bases of the junction left unmatched. Germline CDR1 MNHEY, CDR2 SVGAGI. CDR3 length: 15 residues. CDR3 sequence (DNA): TGTGCCAGCAGTTCCGAACAGGGGGCCAAAAACATTCAGTACTTC. It codes for CASSSEQGAKNIQYF.

This clonotype was recorded many times. The chain is built from TRBV12-3 or TRBV12-4 and TRBJ1-3; a weak D match, TRBD1 (6 bases). Trimming took off 6 bases at V and 0 bases at J, with 12 bases between the two ends. This CDR3 region has 15 residues. The CDR3 is CASRPTGSSGNTIYF. The CDR3 coding sequence is TGTGCCAGCAGACCCACAGGGAGCTCTGGAAACACCATATATTTT.

V gene TRBV5-1 combines with J gene TRBJ2-5, with 7 bases that match TRBD1. Germline V gives CDR1 SGHRS, CDR2 YFSETQ. The length of the CDR3 is 15 residues. After removal of 0 bases from V and 2 bases from J, the junction contained 4 bases not matched to a gene. The CDR3 region has the DNA TGCGCCAGCAGCTTGGAGGGGGCGAGGCAAGAGACCCAGTACTTC. Residues: CASSLEGARQETQYF. Full variable domain (rest looked up from reference TRBV5-1 and TRBJ2-5): KAGVTQTPRYLIKTRGQQVTLSCSPISGHRSVSWYQQTPGQGLQFLFEYFSETQRNKGNFPGRFSGRQFSNSRSEMNVSTLELGDSALYLCASSLEGARQETQYFGPGTRLLVL.

The table lists this clonotype with a few counts. The chain employs TRBV29-1 and TRBJ2-2; D is possibly TRBD1 (6 bases). Germline loops: CDR1 SQVTM, CDR2 ANQGSEA. Trimming cost V 6 bases and J 0 bases, with 14 bases left between them. This CDR3 has 15 amino acids. The chain's CDR3 is CSVTTGSTNTGELFF. In nucleotides, the CDR3 is TGCAGCGTCACGACAGGATCTACGAACACCGGGGAGCTGTTTTTT.

This clonotype appeared a few times. V gene TRBV27 combines with J gene TRBJ1-1; D is undetermined. The CDR3 has 15 amino acids. V shed 5 bases and J shed 1 base, with 14 bases lying between them. Germline values: CDR1 MNHEY, CDR2 SMNVEV (reference sequence). CDR3 protein: CASSPLGVANTEAFF. As DNA, the CDR3 is TGTGCCAGCAGTCCTCTTGGTGTGGCGAACACTGAAGCTTTCTTT.

This chain links TRBV29-1 with TRBJ2-1, with 12 bases fitting TRBD2. J was trimmed by 5 bases and V by 3 bases; bases with no gene match: 17. Per the germline V gene, CDR1 is SQVTM and CDR2 is ANQGSEA. CDR3 size: 19 residues. For the CDR3, the DNA is TGCAGCGTTGATCGGGGCCTAGCGGGGGGGAGGAGTTTTAACAATGAGCAGTTCTTC. Translation gives CSVDRGLAGGRSFNNEQFF.

Of note for this clonotype: One end of the junction is discordant with germline, which a read error may explain. The rearrangement uses TRBV7-9 and TRBJ1-1; D unclear. The CDR3 runs to 14 residues. Germline loops: CDR1 SEHNR, CDR2 FQNEAQ (reference sequence). The CDR3 DNA is TGTGCCAGCAGCCCTTTATCTATGAACACTGTAGCTTTCTTT. Translation: CASSPLSMNTVAFF.

This clonotype was detected ten times or more. This rearrangement joins TRBV20-1 to TRBJ1-1; maybe TRBD1 (5 bases). This CDR3 region has 12 residues. Germline CDR1 and CDR2: DFQATT and SNEGSKA (reference sequence). Trimming removed 7 bases at V and 3 bases at J, with 12 bases between. The CDR3 DNA reads as TGCAGTGTAGGCGGACAATACACTGAAGCTTTCTTT. Protein product: CSVGGQYTEAFF.

This clonotype was seen at least ten times. The chain carries TRBV6-5 and TRBJ1-1, with D perhaps matching TRBD1 (5 bases). The CDR3 runs to 14 residues. Germline CDR1 MNHEY, CDR2 SVGAGI. Trimming stripped 3 bases from V and 0 bases from J, with 8 bases between. The CDR3 reads CASSYGGVNTEAFF. CDR3 sequence (DNA): TGTGCCAGCAGTTATGGAGGGGTGAACACTGAAGCTTTCTTT.

CDR3 DNA: TGCGCCAGCAGTGAGTCGCCCCGCCGAGGAAACACCATATATTTT. As protein: CASSESPRRGNTIYF. The gene calls are TRBV10-2 and TRBJ1-3; D gene uncertain. The CDR3 spans 15 residues. Trimming removed 0 bases at V and 4 bases at J, with 10 bases between. The V gene's germline CDR1 is WSHSY and CDR2 SAAADI.

This clonotype appeared a few times. The V gene is TRBV12-3 or TRBV12-4, the J gene TRBJ2-5; the D is unclear. The CDR3 covers 13 residues. V was cut by 6 bases and J by 5 bases, with 13 bases left in between. The CDR3 DNA sequence: TGTGCCAGCAGCCCTGGCGGTTTCGAGACCCAGTACTTC. Translating it yields CASSPGGFETQYF.

This clonotype was observed at least ten times. The rearrangement uses TRBV11-2 and TRBJ2-4; D is unclear. V was cut by 6 bases and J by 6 bases, with 12 bases left in between. The CDR3 loop spans 13 amino acids. Germline V gene sequence: CDR1 SGHAT, CDR2 FQNNGV. The CDR3 region has the DNA TGTGCCAGCAGTCCACTTGCAGGAAACATTCAGTACTTC. Translating gives CASSPLAGNIQYF.

The chain carries TRBV3-1 and TRBJ2-1; 15 bases line up with TRBD2. The germline V gene encodes CDR1 LGHDT and CDR2 YNNKEL (reference sequence). The CDR3 is made up of 18 amino acids. With 11 bases clipped from V and 1 base from J, the junction kept 12 bases outside the gene matches. The CDR3 region has the DNA TGTGCCTCCTCCCAAGTTGGGACTAGCGGGGGGTCCTACAATGAGCAGTTCTTC. Its protein is CASSQVGTSGGSYNEQFF.

This chain links TRBV7-9 with TRBJ1-4, with unresolved D. V was cut by 1 base and J by 8 bases, with 11 bases left in between. The CDR3 has 14 residues. CDR1 is SEHNR, CDR2 FQNEAQ, per germline (reference sequence). CDR3: CASSLEARGEKLFF. CDR3 DNA sequence: TGTGCCAGCAGCTTAGAAGCTCGTGGGGAAAAACTGTTTTTT.

This clonotype was counted only a few times. The gene calls are TRBV12-3 or TRBV12-4 and TRBJ2-3; either TRBD1 or TRBD2 may supply D (5 bases each). The CDR3 is 14 residues long. V shed 5 bases and J shed 5 bases, with 14 bases lying between them. CDR3: CASSLRGPRDTQYF. CDR3 nucleotides: TGTGCCAGCAGTCTGAGGGGTCCCAGAGATACGCAGTATTTT.

This clonotype came up many times. V and J are TRBV20-1 and TRBJ1-5; D is uncertain. Germline-derived CDR1 and CDR2 are DFQATT and SNEGSKA (reference sequence). V gave up 3 bases and J gave up 2 bases, with 14 bases separating them. The length of the CDR3 is 15 residues. This CDR3 reads CSARTGPGGNQPQHF. Written as DNA, the CDR3 is TGCAGTGCTAGGACCGGGCCGGGTGGCAATCAGCCCCAGCATTTT.

Only a few counts were recorded for this clonotype. The chain recombines TRBV20-1 with TRBJ2-3; 10 bases map to TRBD1. The germline V gene has CDR1 DFQATT and CDR2 SNEGSKA (reference sequence). This CDR3 contains 15 residues. V was pared by 6 bases and J by 0 bases, with 6 bases of the junction left unmatched. CDR3 loop: CSATMDRGSTDTQYF. The CDR3 nucleotides are TGCAGTGCCACGATGGACAGGGGGAGCACAGATACGCAGTATTTT.

V usage is TRBV27 and J usage is TRBJ1-4; maybe TRBD1 (5 bases). V was trimmed by 3 bases and J by 11 bases, leaving 10 bases between them. The CDR3 runs to 12 residues. CDR1 MNHEY and CDR2 SMNVEV come from the germline V gene (reference sequence). The CDR3 nucleotides are TGTGCCAGCAGTTTTATGGGGGGGAAACTGTTTTTT. Its translation: CASSFMGGKLFF.

This clonotype appeared a few times. The V call is TRBV11-2, the J call TRBJ2-7; no reliable D call. The CDR3 has 10 residues. In germline, CDR1 is SGHAT, CDR2 FQNNGV. V lost 2 bases to trimming and J lost 5 bases, with 1 base between them. The CDR3 DNA follows: TGTGCCAGCAGCTTAAACGAGCAGTACTTC. Translated, it gives CASSLNEQYF.

There are a few counts of this clonotype. The CDR3 nucleotides read TGTGCCAGCAGGGCGGGGGGGGAACAAGAGACCCAGTACTTC. Residues: CASRAGGEQETQYF. The chain uses TRBV5-6 and TRBJ2-5; 9 bases map to TRBD2. CDR1 is SGHDT, CDR2 YYEEEE, per germline. V gave up 5 bases and J gave up 2 bases; unmatched junction bases: 4. CDR3 size: 14 residues.

This clonotype was counted only a few times. The chain links TRBV19 to TRBJ2-5; possibly TRBD1 for D (6 bases). The CDR3 runs 17 residues. Trimming left V 5 bases short and J 5 bases short, with 24 bases between. Germline loops: CDR1 LNHDA, CDR2 SQIVND (reference sequence). This CDR3 is CASSAWDGTPRSETQYF. The CDR3 DNA is TGTGCCAGTAGTGCGTGGGACGGGACACCCCGGAGTGAGACCCAGTACTTC.

This clonotype was observed a few times. The chain joins TRBV5-1 to TRBJ1-1; TRBD1 is a possible D gene (5 bases). Trimming removed 3 bases at V and 4 bases at J, with 16 bases between. This CDR3 spans 15 amino acids. Per the germline V gene, CDR1 is SGHRS and CDR2 is YFSETQ. The CDR3 coding sequence is TGCGCCAGCAGCTCGGGACCAGGGATGACCACTGAAGCTTTCTTT. Translation gives CASSSGPGMTTEAFF.

This clonotype was detected only a few times. This chain connects TRBV4-1 to TRBJ2-7; D not certain. The CDR3 consists of 16 residues. Germline values: CDR1 MGHRA, CDR2 YSYEKL. Between the trimmed V and J ends, which lost 0 bases and 1 base, there was a span of 13 bases. As DNA, the CDR3 is TGCGCCAGCAGCCAAGATTCGACTCGACGATCCTACGAGCAGTACTTC. Protein sequence: CASSQDSTRRSYEQYF.

In this sample, this clonotype turned up a few times. The chain joins TRBV5-1 to TRBJ2-7, with D unresolved. V was cut by 2 bases and J by 6 bases, with 9 bases left in between. Looked up from germline, CDR1 is SGHRS and CDR2 is YFSETQ. CDR3 size: 12 residues. CDR3 amino acids: CASSLSYREQYF. Written as DNA, the CDR3 is TGCGCCAGCAGCTTAAGTTACCGCGAGCAGTACTTC. Combining the CDR3 with reference TRBV5-1 and TRBJ2-7 gives the whole variable domain KAGVTQTPRYLIKTRGQQVTLSCSPISGHRSVSWYQQTPGQGLQFLFEYFSETQRNKGNFPGRFSGRQFSNSRSEMNVSTLELGDSALYLCASSLSYREQYFGPGTRLTVT.

The chain couples TRBV2 to TRBJ1-1; no definite D call. The length of the CDR3 is 13 residues. Trimming removed 4 bases from V and 1 base from J, with 7 bases in between. Germline V gene sequence: CDR1 SNHLY, CDR2 FYNNEI. The CDR3 sequence is CASSGRANTEAFF. In nucleotides, the CDR3 is TGTGCCAGCAGTGGTCGGGCGAACACTGAAGCTTTCTTT.